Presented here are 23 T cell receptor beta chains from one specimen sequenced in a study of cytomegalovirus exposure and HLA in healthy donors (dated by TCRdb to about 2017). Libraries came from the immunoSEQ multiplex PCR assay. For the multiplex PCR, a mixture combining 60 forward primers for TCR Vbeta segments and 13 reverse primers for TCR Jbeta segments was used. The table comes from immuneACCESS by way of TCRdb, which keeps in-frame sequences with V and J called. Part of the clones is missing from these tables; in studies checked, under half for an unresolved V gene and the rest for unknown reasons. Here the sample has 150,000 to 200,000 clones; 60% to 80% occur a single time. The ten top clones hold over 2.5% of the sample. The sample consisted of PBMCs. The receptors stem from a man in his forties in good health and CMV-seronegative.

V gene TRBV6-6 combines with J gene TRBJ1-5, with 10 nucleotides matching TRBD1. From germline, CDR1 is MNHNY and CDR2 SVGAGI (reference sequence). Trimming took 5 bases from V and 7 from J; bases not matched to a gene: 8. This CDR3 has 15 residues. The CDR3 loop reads CASSGSGQGPQPQHF. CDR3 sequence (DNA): TGTGCCAGCAGTGGCTCGGGACAGGGGCCGCAGCCCCAGCATTTT.

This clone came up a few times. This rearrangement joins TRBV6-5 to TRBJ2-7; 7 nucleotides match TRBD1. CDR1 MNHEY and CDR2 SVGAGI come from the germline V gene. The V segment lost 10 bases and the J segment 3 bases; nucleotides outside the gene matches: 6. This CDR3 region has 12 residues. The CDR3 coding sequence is TGTGCCATACAGGGGCCATACTACGAGCAGTACTTC. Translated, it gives CAIQGPYYEQYF.

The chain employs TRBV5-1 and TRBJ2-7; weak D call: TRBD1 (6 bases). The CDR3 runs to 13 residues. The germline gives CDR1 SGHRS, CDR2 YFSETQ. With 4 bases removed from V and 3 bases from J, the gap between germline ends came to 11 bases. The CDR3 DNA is TGCGCCAGCAGCATAGGACAGAACTACGAGCAGTACTTC. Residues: CASSIGQNYEQYF.

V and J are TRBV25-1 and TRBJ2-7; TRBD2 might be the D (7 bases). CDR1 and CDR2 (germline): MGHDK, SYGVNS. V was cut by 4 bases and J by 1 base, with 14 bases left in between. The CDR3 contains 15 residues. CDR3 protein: CASSGMGGGSYEQYF. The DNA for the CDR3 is TGTGCCAGCAGTGGGATGGGAGGGGGGTCCTACGAGCAGTACTTC.

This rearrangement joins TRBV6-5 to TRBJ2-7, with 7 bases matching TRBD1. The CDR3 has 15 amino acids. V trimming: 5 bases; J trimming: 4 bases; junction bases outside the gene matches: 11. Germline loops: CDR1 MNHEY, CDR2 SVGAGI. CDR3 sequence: CASSQGVGGGYEQYF. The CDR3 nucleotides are TGTGCCAGCAGTCAAGGGGTAGGGGGCGGATACGAGCAGTACTTC.

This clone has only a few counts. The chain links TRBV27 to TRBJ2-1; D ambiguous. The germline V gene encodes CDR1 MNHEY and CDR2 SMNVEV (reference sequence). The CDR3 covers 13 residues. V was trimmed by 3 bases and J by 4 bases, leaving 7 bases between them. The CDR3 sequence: CASSFGGYNEQFF. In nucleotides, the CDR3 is TGTGCCAGCAGTTTCGGCGGATACAATGAGCAGTTCTTC.

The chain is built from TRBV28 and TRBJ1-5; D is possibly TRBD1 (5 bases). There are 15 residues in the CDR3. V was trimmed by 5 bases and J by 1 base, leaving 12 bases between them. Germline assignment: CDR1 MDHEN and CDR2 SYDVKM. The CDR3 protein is CASSEQGKSNQPQHF. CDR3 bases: TGTGCCAGCAGTGAGCAGGGTAAGAGCAATCAGCCCCAGCATTTT.

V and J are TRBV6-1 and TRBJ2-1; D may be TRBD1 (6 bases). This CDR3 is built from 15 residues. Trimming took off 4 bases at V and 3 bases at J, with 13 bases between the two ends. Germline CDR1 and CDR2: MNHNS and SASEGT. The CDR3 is CASSASRGFYNEQFF. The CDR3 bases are TGTGCCAGCAGTGCATCCAGGGGATTCTACAATGAGCAGTTCTTC.

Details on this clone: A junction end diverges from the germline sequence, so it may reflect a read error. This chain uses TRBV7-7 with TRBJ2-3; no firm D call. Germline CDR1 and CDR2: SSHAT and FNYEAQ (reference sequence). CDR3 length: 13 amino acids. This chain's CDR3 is CASSLAITDTQYF. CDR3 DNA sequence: TGTGCTAGCAGCTTAGCTATTACAGATACGCAGTATTTT.

In DNA form, the CDR3 reads TGCGCCAGCAGCAGAACAGGGACAGAAACCGGAAACACCATATATTTT. Its translation: CASSRTGTETGNTIYF. The chain is built from TRBV5-1 and TRBJ1-3, with TRBD1 identical over 7 bases. V trimming: 4 bases; J trimming: 4 bases; junction bases outside the gene matches: 11. The CDR3 totals 16 residues. From germline, CDR1 is SGHRS and CDR2 YFSETQ.

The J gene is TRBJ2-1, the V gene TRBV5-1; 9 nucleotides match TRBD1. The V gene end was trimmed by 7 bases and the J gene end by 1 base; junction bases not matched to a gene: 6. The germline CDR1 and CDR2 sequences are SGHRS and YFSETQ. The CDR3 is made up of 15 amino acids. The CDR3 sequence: CASGTGPSSYNEQFF. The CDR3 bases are TGCGCCAGCGGGACAGGGCCCTCATCCTACAATGAGCAGTTCTTC. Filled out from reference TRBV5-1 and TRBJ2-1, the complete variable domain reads KAGVTQTPRYLIKTRGQQVTLSCSPISGHRSVSWYQQTPGQGLQFLFEYFSETQRNKGNFPGRFSGRQFSNSRSEMNVSTLELGDSALYLCASGTGPSSYNEQFFGPGTRLTVL.

The DNA of the CDR3 is TGTGCCAGCAGCTATACCCGTGACACCGCCGGCTATGGCTACACCTTC. Translated, it gives CASSYTRDTAGYGYTF. The chain carries TRBV7-2 and TRBJ1-2, with D hard to call. V was clipped by 4 bases and J by 4 bases, with 19 bases between them. Germline CDR1 and CDR2: SGHTA and FQGNSA. The CDR3 is 16 residues long.

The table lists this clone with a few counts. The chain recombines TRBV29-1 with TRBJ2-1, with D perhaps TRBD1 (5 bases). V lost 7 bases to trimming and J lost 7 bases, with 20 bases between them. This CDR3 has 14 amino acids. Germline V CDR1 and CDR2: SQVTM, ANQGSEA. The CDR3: CSARQLVGVNEQFF. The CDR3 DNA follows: TGCAGCGCCCGACAGTTGGTAGGGGTGAATGAGCAGTTCTTC.

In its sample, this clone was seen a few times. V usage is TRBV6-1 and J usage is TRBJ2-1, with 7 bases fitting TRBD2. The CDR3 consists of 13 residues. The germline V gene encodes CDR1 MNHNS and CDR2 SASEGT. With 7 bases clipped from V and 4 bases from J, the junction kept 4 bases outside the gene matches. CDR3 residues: CASIGSGYNEQFF. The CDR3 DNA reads TGTGCCAGCATCGGTAGCGGGTACAATGAGCAGTTCTTC.

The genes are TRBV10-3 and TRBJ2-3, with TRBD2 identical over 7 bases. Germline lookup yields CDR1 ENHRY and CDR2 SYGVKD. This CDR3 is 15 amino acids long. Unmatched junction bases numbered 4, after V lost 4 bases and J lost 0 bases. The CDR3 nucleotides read TGTGCCATCAGTGCCAGCGGGGATAGCACAGATACGCAGTATTTT. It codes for CAISASGDSTDTQYF.

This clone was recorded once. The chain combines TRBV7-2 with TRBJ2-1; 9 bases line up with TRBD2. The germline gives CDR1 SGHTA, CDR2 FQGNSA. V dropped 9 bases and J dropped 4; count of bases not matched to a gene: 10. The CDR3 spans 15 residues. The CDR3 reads CASQAAGGPYNEQFF. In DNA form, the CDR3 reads TGTGCCAGTCAGGCGGCGGGAGGGCCGTACAATGAGCAGTTCTTC. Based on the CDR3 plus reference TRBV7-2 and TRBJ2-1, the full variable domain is GAGVSQSPSNKVTEKGKDVELRCDPISGHTALYWYRQSLGQGLEFLIYFQGNSAPDKSGLPSDRFSAERTGGSVSTLTIQRTQQEDSAVYLCASQAAGGPYNEQFFGPGTRLTVL.

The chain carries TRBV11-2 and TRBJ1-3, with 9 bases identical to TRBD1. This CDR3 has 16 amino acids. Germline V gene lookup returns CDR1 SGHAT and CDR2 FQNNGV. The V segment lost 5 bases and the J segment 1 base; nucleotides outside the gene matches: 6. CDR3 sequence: CASSPRDRVSGNTIYF. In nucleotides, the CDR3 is TGTGCCAGCAGCCCGAGGGACAGGGTATCTGGAAACACCATATATTTT.

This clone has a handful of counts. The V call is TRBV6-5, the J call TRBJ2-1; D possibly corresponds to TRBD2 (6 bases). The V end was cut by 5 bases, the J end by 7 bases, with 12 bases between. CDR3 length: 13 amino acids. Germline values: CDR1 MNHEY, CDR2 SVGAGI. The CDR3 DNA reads TGTGCCAGCAGTGCCCCCGGGGGTAATGAGCAGTTCTTC. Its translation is CASSAPGGNEQFF.

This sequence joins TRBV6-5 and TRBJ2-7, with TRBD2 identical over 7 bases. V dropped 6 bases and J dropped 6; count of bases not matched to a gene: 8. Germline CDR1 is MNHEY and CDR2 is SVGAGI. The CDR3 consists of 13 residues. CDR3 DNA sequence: TGTGCCAGCAGCTCTAGCGGAAGTGGCGAGCAGTACTTC. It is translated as CASSSSGSGEQYF.

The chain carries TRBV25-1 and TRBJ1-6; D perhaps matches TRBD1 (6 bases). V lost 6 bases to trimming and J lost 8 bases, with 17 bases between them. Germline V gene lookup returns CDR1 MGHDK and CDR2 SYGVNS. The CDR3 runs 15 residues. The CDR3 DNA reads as TGTGCCAGCAGAGGGGGGGGAAGTTTGGATTCACCCCTCCACTTT. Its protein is CASRGGGSLDSPLHF.

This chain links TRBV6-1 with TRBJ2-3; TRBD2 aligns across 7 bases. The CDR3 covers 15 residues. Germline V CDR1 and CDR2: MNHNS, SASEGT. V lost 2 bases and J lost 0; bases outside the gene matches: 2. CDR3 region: CASSEYSGSTDTQYF. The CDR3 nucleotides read TGTGCCAGCAGTGAATATAGCGGGAGCACAGATACGCAGTATTTT.

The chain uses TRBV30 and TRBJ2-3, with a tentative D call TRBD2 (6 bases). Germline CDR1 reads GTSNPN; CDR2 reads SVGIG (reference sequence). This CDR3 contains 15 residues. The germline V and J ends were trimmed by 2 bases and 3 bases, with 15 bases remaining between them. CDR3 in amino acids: CAWSRGTSSTDTQYF. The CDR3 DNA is TGTGCCTGGAGTCGGGGCACTAGCTCGACAGATACGCAGTATTTT.

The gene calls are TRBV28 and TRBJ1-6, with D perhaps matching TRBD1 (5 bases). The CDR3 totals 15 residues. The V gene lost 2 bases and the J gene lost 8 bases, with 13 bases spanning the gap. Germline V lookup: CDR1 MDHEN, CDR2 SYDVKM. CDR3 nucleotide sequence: TGTGCCAGCAGTTTAGGTGGGGGGGTCGATTCACCCCTCCACTTT. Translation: CASSLGGGVDSPLHF. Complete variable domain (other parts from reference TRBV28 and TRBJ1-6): DVKVTQSSRYLVKRTGEKVFLECVQDMDHENMFWYRQDPGLGLRLIYFSYDVKMKEKGDIPEGYSVSREKKERFSLILESASTNQTSMYLCASSLGGGVDSPLHFGNGTRLTVT.